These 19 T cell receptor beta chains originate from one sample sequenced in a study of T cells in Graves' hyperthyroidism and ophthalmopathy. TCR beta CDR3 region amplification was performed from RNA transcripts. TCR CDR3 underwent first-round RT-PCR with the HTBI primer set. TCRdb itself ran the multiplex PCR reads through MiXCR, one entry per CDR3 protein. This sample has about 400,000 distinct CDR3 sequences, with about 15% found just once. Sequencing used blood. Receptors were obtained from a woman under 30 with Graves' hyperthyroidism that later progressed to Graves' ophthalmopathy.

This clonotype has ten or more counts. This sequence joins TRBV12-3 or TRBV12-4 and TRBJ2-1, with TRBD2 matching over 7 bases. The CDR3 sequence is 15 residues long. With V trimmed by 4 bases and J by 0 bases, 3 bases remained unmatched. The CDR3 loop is CASSSRDYSYNEQFF. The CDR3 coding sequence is TGTGCCAGCAGTTCTCGGGACTACTCCTACAATGAGCAGTTCTTC.

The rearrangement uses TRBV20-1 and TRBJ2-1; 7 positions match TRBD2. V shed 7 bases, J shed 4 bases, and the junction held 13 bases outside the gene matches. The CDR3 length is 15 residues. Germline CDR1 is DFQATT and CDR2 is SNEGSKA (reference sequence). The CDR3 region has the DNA TGCAGTGTAACCTCGTGGGAGCGGGGTTACAATGAGCAGTTCTTC. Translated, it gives CSVTSWERGYNEQFF.

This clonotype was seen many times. CDR3 loop: CASSLVPTTWERHNEQFF. CDR3 DNA sequence: TGTGCCAGCAGCTTAGTCCCCACTACATGGGAGCGCCACAATGAGCAGTTCTTC. The gene calls are TRBV7-2 and TRBJ2-1; a weak D match, TRBD2 (5 bases). The CDR3 length is 18 residues. Germline CDR1 reads SGHTA; CDR2 reads FQGNSA. V was trimmed by 1 base and J by 5 bases, leaving 21 bases between them.

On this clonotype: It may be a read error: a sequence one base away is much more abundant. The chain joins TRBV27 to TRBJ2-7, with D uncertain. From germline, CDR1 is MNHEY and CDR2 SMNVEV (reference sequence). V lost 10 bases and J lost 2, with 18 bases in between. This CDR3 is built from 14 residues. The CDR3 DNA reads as TGTGCCATCTCCCAAAGTTCTCTCCCCTACGAGCAGTACTTC. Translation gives CAISQSSLPYEQYF.

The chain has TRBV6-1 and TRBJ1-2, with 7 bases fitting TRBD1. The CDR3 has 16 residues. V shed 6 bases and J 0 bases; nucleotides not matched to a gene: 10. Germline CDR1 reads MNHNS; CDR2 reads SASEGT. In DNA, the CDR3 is TGTGCCAGCAGACCCTCCGGACAGGAAACTAACTATGGCTACACCTTC. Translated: CASRPSGQETNYGYTF.

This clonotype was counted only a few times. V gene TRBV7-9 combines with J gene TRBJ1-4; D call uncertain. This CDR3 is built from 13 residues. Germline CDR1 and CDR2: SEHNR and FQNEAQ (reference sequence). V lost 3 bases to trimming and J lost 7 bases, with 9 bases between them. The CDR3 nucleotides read TGTGCCAGCAGCTTCGGATCGGTTGAAAAACTGTTTTTT. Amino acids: CASSFGSVEKLFF.

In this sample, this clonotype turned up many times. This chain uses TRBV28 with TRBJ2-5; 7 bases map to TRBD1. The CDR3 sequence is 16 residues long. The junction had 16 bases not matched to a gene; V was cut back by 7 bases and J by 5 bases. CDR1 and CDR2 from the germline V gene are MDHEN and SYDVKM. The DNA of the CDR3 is TGTGCCAGCAAGCCCCTTCTACAGGGGCCATGGGAGACCCAGTACTTC. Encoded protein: CASKPLLQGPWETQYF. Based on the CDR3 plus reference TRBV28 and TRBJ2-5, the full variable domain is DVKVTQSSRYLVKRTGEKVFLECVQDMDHENMFWYRQDPGLGLRLIYFSYDVKMKEKGDIPEGYSVSREKKERFSLILESASTNQTSMYLCASKPLLQGPWETQYFGPGTRLLVL.

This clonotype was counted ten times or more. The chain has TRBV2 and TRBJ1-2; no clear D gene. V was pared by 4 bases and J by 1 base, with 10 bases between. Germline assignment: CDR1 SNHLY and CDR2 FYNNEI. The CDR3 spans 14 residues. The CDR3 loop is CASSARQINYGYTF. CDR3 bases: TGTGCCAGCAGTGCGCGGCAGATTAACTATGGCTACACCTTC.

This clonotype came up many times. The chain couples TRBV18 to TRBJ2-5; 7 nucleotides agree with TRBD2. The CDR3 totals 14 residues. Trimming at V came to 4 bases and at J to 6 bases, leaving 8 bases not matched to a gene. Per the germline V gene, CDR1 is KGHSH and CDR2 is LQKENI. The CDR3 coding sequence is TGTGCCAGCTCACAGGAGGCGGGAGTTCAGACCCAGTACTTC. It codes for CASSQEAGVQTQYF.

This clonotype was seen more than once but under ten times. The CDR3 nucleotides read TGTGCCAGTAGTATAAAAGGGATAAGACAGGGTGGGTACAATGAGCAGTTCTTC. Its protein product is CASSIKGIRQGGYNEQFF. The chain employs TRBV19 and TRBJ2-1; 7 bases line up with TRBD1. The CDR3 covers 18 residues. Germline CDR1 is LNHDA and CDR2 is SQIVND (reference sequence). V shed 2 bases, J shed 4 bases, and the junction held 14 bases outside the gene matches.

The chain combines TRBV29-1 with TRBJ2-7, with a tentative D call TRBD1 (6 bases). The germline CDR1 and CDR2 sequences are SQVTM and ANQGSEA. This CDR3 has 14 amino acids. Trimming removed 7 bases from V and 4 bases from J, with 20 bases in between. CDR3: CSARIGGGSYEQYF. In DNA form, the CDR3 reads TGCAGCGCCCGGATTGGGGGCGGATCTTACGAGCAGTACTTC.

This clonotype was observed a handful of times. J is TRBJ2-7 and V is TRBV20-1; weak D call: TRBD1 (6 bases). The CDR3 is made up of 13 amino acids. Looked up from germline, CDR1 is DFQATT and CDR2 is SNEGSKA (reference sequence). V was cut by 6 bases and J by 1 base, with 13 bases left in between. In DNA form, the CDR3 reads TGCAGTGCCCCCCGGGACACATCCTACGAGCAGTACTTC. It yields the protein CSAPRDTSYEQYF.

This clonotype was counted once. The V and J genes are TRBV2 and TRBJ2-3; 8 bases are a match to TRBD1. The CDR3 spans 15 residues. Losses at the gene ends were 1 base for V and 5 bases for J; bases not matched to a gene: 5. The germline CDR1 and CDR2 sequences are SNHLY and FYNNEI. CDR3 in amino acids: CASSEGTGIKDTQYF. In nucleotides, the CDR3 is TGTGCCAGCAGTGAAGGGACAGGGATAAAAGATACGCAGTATTTT.

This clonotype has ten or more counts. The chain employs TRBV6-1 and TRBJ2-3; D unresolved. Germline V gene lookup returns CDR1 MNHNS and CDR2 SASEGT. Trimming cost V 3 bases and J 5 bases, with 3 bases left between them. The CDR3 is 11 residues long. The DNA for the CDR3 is TGTGCCAGCAGTGAGCGAGATACGCAGTATTTT. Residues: CASSERDTQYF.

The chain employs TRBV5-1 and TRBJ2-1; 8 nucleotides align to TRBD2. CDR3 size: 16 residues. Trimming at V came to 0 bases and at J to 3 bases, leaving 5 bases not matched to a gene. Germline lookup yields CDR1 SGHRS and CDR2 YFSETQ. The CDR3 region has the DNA TGCGCCAGCAGCTTGGGACTAGCGAATAACTACAATGAGCAGTTCTTC. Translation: CASSLGLANNYNEQFF. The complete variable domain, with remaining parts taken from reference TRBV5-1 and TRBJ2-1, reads KAGVTQTPRYLIKTRGQQVTLSCSPISGHRSVSWYQQTPGQGLQFLFEYFSETQRNKGNFPGRFSGRQFSNSRSEMNVSTLELGDSALYLCASSLGLANNYNEQFFGPGTRLTVL.

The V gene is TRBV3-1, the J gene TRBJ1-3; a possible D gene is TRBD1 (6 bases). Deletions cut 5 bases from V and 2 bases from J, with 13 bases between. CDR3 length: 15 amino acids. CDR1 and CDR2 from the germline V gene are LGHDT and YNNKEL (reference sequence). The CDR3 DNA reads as TGTGCCAGCAGCGTAGGCCAGGGGACTGGAAACACCATATATTTT. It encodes CASSVGQGTGNTIYF.

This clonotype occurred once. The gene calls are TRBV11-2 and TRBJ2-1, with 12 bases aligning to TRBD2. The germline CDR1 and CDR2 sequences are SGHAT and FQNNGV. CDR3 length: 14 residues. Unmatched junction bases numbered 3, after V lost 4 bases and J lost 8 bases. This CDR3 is CASSSTSGSDEQFF. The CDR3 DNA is TGTGCCAGCAGCTCGACTAGCGGGAGCGATGAGCAGTTCTTC.

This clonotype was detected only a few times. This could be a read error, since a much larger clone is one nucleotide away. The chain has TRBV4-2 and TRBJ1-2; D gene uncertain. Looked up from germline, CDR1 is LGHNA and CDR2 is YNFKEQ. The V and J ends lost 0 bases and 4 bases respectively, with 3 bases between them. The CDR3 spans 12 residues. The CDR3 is CASSQEVYGYTF. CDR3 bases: TGTGCCAGCAGCCAAGAGGTCTATGGCTACACCTTC.

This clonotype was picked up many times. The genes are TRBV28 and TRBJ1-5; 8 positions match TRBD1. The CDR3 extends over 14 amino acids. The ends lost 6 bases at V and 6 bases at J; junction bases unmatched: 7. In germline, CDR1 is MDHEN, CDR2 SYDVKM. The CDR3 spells CASRMGQDFQPQHF. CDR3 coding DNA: TGTGCCAGCAGGATGGGACAGGACTTTCAGCCCCAGCATTTT.